This is a list of T cell receptor beta chains from one sample in a study of cytomegalovirus exposure and HLA in healthy donors. Some clones are missing from TCRdb's copy, which holds only in-frame ones; the method was immunoSEQ multiplex PCR. This sample has about 120,000 clones; roughly 80% occur once, and the top ten carry 2.5% to 3.5%. Sequences were obtained from PBMCs. These TCRs come from a woman aged 50 to 60 in good health and CMV-seronegative. Both conserved end residues are part of each CDR3. A D gene is named only where the DNA matches it firmly. Some rows mark clone size as missing; the rest say once, few, many or name a class of expanded clone.

v_gene	abundance	j_gene	d_gene	CDR3aa	CDR3nt
TRBV30	-	TRBJ1-5	TRBD1	CAWSQTGGSNQPQHF	TGTGCCTGGAGTCAGACAGGGGGTTCAAATCAGCCCCAGCATTTT
TRBV5-8	-	TRBJ1-1	-	CASSLLVWTGGEAFF	TGTGCCAGCAGCTTATTAGTTTGGACGGGCGGGGAAGCTTTCTTT
TRBV4-1	few	TRBJ2-5	-	CASSQEGSSKTQYF	TGCGCCAGCAGCCAAGAGGGGAGTTCGAAGACCCAGTACTTC
TRBV2	-	TRBJ2-7	TRBD1	CASSEAQYGQASYEQYF	TGTGCCAGCAGTGAAGCTCAGTACGGACAGGCGTCCTACGAGCAGTACTTC
TRBV10-3	-	TRBJ2-5	-	CAISDQGGGETQYF	TGTGCCATCAGTGACCAGGGAGGCGGGGAGACCCAGTACTTC
TRBV6-5	-	TRBJ2-7	TRBD1	CASSLQGATYEQYF	TGTGCCAGCAGCCTCCAGGGGGCCACCTACGAGCAGTACTTC
TRBV7-2	-	TRBJ2-1	-	CASSFDLSSYNEQFF	TGTGCCAGCAGTTTTGATTTGAGCTCCTACAATGAGCAGTTCTTC
TRBV19	-	TRBJ2-1	TRBD1	CASKTQGAGDEQLF	TGTGCCAGTAAAACTCAGGGGGCGGGCGATGAGCAGCTCTTC
TRBV7-9	-	TRBJ2-5	TRBD1	CASSRQGQETQYF	TGTGCCAGCAGCCGACAGGGCCAAGAGACCCAGTACTTC
TRBV7-2	-	TRBJ1-4	-	CASSMSNEKLFF	TGTGCCAGCAGCATGAGTAATGAAAAACTGTTTTTT
TRBV29-1	-	TRBJ2-3	TRBD2	CSYRLALSMDTQYF	TGCAGCTATCGACTAGCCCTAAGTATGGATACGCAGTATTTT
TRBV4-3	-	TRBJ2-1	-	CASSQVRGYEQFF	TGCGCCAGCAGCCAAGTTCGGGGGTATGAGCAGTTCTTC
TRBV7-9	-	TRBJ2-4	-	CASSPPLRGLTLAKNIQYF	TGTGCCAGCAGCCCCCCGTTAAGGGGCCTCACCCTAGCCAAAAACATTCAGTACTTC
TRBV27	-	TRBJ2-1	-	CASSYRDSYNEQFF	TGTGCCAGCAGCTACCGAGACTCCTACAATGAGCAGTTCTTC
TRBV30	-	TRBJ2-5	-	CAWSVQGTQYF	TGTGCCTGGAGTGTACAGGGGACCCAGTACTTC
TRBV11-3	-	TRBJ1-2	TRBD1	CASSSGTEYGYTF	TGTGCCAGCAGCTCCGGGACAGAATATGGCTACACCTTC
TRBV7-2	-	TRBJ2-1	-	CASSLGDIYNEQFF	TGTGCCAGCAGCTTGGGGGACATATACAATGAGCAGTTCTTC
TRBV18	-	TRBJ2-5	-	CASSGPQETQYF	TGTGCCAGCTCTGGCCCCCAAGAGACCCAGTACTTC
TRBV7-9	-	TRBJ2-3	TRBD2	CASSLVSGTSVTDTQYF	TGTGCCAGCAGCTTAGTTTCCGGGACTAGCGTCACAGATACGCAGTATTTT
TRBV5-4	few	TRBJ2-3	TRBD2	CASSLGGRATDTQYF	TGTGCCAGCAGCTTGGGCGGGAGGGCAACAGATACGCAGTATTTT
TRBV2	-	TRBJ1-5	-	CASSERRSSNQPQHF	TGTGCCAGCAGTGAAAGGCGGTCTAGCAATCAGCCCCAGCATTTT
TRBV29-1	-	TRBJ1-1	-	CSVSGLMNTEAFF	TGCAGCGTGTCAGGGCTAATGAACACTGAAGCTTTCTTT
TRBV18	-	TRBJ2-5	-	CASSPRMVEGQETQYF	TGTGCCAGCTCACCACGAATGGTGGAGGGCCAAGAGACCCAGTACTTC
TRBV4-3	-	TRBJ1-5	-	CASSQEIDQPQHF	TGCGCCAGCAGCCAAGAGATAGATCAGCCCCAGCATTTT
TRBV5-1	-	TRBJ2-7	-	CASSFTGSSYEQYF	TGCGCCAGCAGCTTCACCGGGAGCTCCTACGAGCAGTACTTC
TRBV11-2	-	TRBJ2-3	TRBD2	CASSLVLAGEADTQYF	TGTGCCAGCAGCTTAGTCCTAGCGGGAGAGGCAGATACGCAGTATTTT
TRBV6-5	-	TRBJ2-1	TRBD2	CASRRTSGSRDEQFF	TGTGCCAGCAGACGGACTAGCGGGAGTAGGGATGAGCAGTTCTTC
TRBV11-2	-	TRBJ1-2	TRBD1	CASRPGGSNYGYTF	TGTGCCAGCAGACCAGGGGGATCAAACTATGGCTACACCTTC
TRBV30	-	TRBJ2-5	TRBD1	CAWSRGQGALYF	TGTGCCTGGAGCCGCGGACAGGGTGCCTTGTACTTC
TRBV5-4	-	TRBJ2-1	-	CASSSRPQGRGDNEQFF	TGTGCCAGCAGCTCCCGCCCACAGGGACGGGGCGACAATGAGCAGTTCTTC
TRBV4-3	-	TRBJ2-1	TRBD2	CASSRLQLAGVTYNEQFF	TGCGCCAGCAGCCGATTACAACTAGCGGGAGTAACCTACAATGAGCAGTTCTTC
TRBV5-1	few	TRBJ1-2	-	CASSLVAEQTHYTF	TGCGCCAGCAGCTTGGTGGCGGAGCAGACCCACTACACCTTC
TRBV6-1	few	TRBJ1-1	-	CASSDWRSYLNTEAFF	TGTGCCAGCAGTGATTGGAGGAGCTATCTGAACACTGAAGCTTTCTTT
TRBV6-5	-	TRBJ2-5	TRBD2	CASSYSPGGQETQYF	TGTGCCAGCAGTTACTCACCGGGGGGGCAAGAGACCCAGTACTTC
TRBV4-2	once	TRBJ2-1	TRBD2	CASSRDERGNYNEQFF	TGTGCCAGCAGCCGAGATGAGCGGGGAAACTACAATGAGCAGTTCTTC
TRBV6-1	-	TRBJ2-1	-	CASSVNSYNEQFF	TGTGCCAGCAGTGTAAACTCCTACAATGAGCAGTTCTTC
TRBV30	-	TRBJ1-1	TRBD1	CAWGGDRASTEAFF	TGTGCCTGGGGTGGGGACAGGGCGAGCACTGAAGCTTTCTTT
TRBV6-5	-	TRBJ1-4	-	CASSYRQPPNEKLFF	TGTGCCAGCAGTTATCGACAGCCACCTAATGAAAAACTGTTTTTT
TRBV7-9	-	TRBJ2-5	-	CASSPSLGVMETQYF	TGTGCCAGCAGCCCGAGTCTAGGCGTTATGGAGACCCAGTACTTC
TRBV18	few	TRBJ2-7	TRBD1	CASSPPRTGVPYEQYF	TGTGCCAGCTCACCACCCAGGACAGGGGTCCCCTACGAGCAGTACTTC
TRBV7-9	-	TRBJ1-2	-	CASAIEIYGYTF	TGTGCCAGCGCGATTGAAATCTATGGCTACACCTTC
TRBV19	-	TRBJ2-3	-	CASSMSGTDTQYF	TGTGCCAGTAGTATGAGTGGCACAGATACGCAGTATTTT
TRBV7-6	-	TRBJ1-1	-	CASSDRDMRNTEAFF	TGTGCCAGCAGCGATAGGGACATGCGGAACACTGAAGCTTTCTTT
TRBV2	-	TRBJ1-4	-	CASRTSTNEKLFF	TGTGCCAGCCGGACTTCAACTAATGAAAAACTGTTTTTT
TRBV10-3	-	TRBJ2-1	-	CAISEGGGDNEQFF	TGTGCCATCAGTGAGGGGGGCGGAGACAATGAGCAGTTCTTC
TRBV4-2	-	TRBJ2-7	-	CASSHLLGGYEQYF	TGTGCCAGCAGCCATCTCTTAGGGGGCTACGAGCAGTACTTC
TRBV10-3	-	TRBJ2-7	TRBD2	CAISGTSGMFEQYF	TGTGCCATCAGTGGGACTAGCGGGATGTTCGAGCAGTACTTC
TRBV28	-	TRBJ1-1	TRBD1	CASSFIDRGRRTEAFF	TGTGCCAGCAGTTTTATAGACAGGGGGCGACGCACTGAAGCTTTCTTT
TRBV6-4	-	TRBJ2-1	-	CASSVVAEKEQFF	TGTGCCAGCAGTGTAGTTGCGGAAAAGGAGCAGTTCTTC